The present T cell receptor beta chain was sequenced within a study of beta chain features in type 1 diabetes. Overall study findings and caveats: Although PCR might favor shorter templates, it would do so equally in patients and controls. In every one of the four CD4+ subsets, TCRB CDR3s were moderately but significantly shorter in Type 1 diabetes patients.

In regard to this clone: Its antigen remains unidentified. Additional DNA sequences in this sample encode the identical CDR3.

CD45RO/CCR7/CD25/CD127/CD95/CD27 sorting isolated CD4+ naive, central memory, regulatory and stem cell-like memory cells. Germline V CDR1 and CDR2: SGHNT, YENEEA. CDR3 length: 15 amino acids. Trimming removed 0 bases from V and 4 bases from J, with 10 bases in between. Sequenced material consisted of expressed TCRB transcripts (all of the isolated RNA was reverse transcribed). Sequencing used immunoSEQ multiplex PCR; TCRdb keeps in-frame clones, though not all of them. This sample yields about 660,000 clones, of which more than 12% are seen a single time; roughly 0.04% belongs to the top ten. The sample comprised naive CD4+ T cells from blood. The chain uses TRBV11-3 and TRBJ2-1; the D call may be TRBD1 or TRBD2 (5 bases each). This clonotype originated in a man younger than 30 with type 1 diabetes. CDR3 in DNA: TGTGCCAGCAGCTTAGATCCGGGGCTGTACAATGAGCAGTTCTTC. This translates into CASSLDPGLYNEQFF.